This TCR beta chain comes out of a study of cytomegalovirus exposure and HLA in healthy donors. Study-level points and caveats: Presence/absence analyses treated sequencing depth as roughly uniform across donors.

Germline loops: CDR1 KGHSH, CDR2 LQKENI. V dropped 3 bases and J dropped 9; count of bases not matched to a gene: 14. The CDR3 runs to 16 residues. Researchers ran the PCR with 60 Vbeta and 13 Jbeta primers. The protocol was immunoSEQ multiplex PCR, while the TCRdb copy is restricted to in-frame clones and leaves out a portion. The sample shows roughly 120,000 clones, 77% of them seen only once. Comments on this clone: Its antigen is as yet unknown.

What was sequenced was PBMCs. The sequence was obtained from a man aged 18 to 30 in good health and CMV-seropositive. The chain recombines TRBV18 with TRBJ2-1, with 7 bases lining up with TRBD2. CDR3 sequence reads: CASSPTFGLDAAEQFF. The CDR3 bases are TGTGCCAGCTCACCGACCTTTGGACTAGACGCGGCTGAGCAGTTCTTC.